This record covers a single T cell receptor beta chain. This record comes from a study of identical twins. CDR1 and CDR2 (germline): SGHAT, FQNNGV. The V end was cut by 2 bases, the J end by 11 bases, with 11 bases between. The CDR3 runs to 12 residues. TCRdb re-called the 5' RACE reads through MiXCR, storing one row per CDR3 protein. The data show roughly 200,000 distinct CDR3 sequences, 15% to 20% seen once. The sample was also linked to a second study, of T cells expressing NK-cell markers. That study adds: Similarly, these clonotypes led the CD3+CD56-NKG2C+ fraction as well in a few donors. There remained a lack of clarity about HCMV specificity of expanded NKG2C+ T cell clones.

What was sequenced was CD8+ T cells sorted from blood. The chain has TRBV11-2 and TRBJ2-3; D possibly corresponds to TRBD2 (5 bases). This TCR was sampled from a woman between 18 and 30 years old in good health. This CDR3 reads CASSLTPREQYF. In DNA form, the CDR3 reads TGTGCCAGCAGCTTAACCCCCCGGGAGCAGTATTTT.